This T cell receptor (beta chain) derives from a study of blood T cell repertoires in COVID-19. Study summary: Acute and convalescent COVID-19 specimens originated in the United States, Italy and Spain.

Using immunoSEQ multiplex PCR, the repertoire was profiled, and TCRdb retains in-frame clones only, with some absent. Here the sample spans some 160,000 clones, 70% to 85% being singletons. V was shortened by 7 bases and J by 2 bases, with 14 bases between the two germline ends. This CDR3 comprises 13 residues. Germline-derived CDR1 and CDR2 are SQVTM and ANQGSEA. V usage is TRBV29-1 and J usage is TRBJ1-1, with a tentative D call TRBD1 (5 bases). The sequence derives from a woman in her 70s in a cohort exposed to, infected with or recovered from COVID-19 (not recorded which). The sequenced sample consisted of PBMCs or T cells enriched from blood (not recorded which). The CDR3 DNA is TGCAGCGCCAAGACAGCTTCAAACACTGAAGCTTTCTTT. It encodes CSAKTASNTEAFF.